This T cell receptor (beta chain) was sequenced in a study of blood T cell repertoires in COVID-19. Study as a whole: COVID-19 samples collected from the United States, Italy and Spain covered acute and convalescent phases. Sample material is recorded as cDNA or gDNA derived from T cells, B-cell-depleted T cells, or PBMCs.

The CDR3 has 17 residues. The germline V gene encodes CDR1 LGHDT and CDR2 YNNKEL (reference sequence). Between the trimmed V and J ends, which lost 2 bases and 4 bases, there was a span of 21 bases. As processed by the authors: For nucleated cells, counts were estimated from reference gene primer amplification. The protocol was immunoSEQ multiplex PCR, while the TCRdb copy is restricted to in-frame clones and leaves out a portion. V, J and clone size are taken as reported in that table, and D and trimming were inferred from the DNA itself. This table has around 430,000 clones, 88% appearing once. Seattle patients were enrolled while actively infected and followed longitudinally.

The sequenced sample consisted of peripheral blood. This TCR came from a woman between 50 and 59 years old with COVID-19, enrolled during active disease. V and J are TRBV3-1 (or the pseudogene TRBV3-2) and TRBJ2-7, with a possible D match to TRBD2 (7 bases). In DNA, the CDR3 is TGTGCCAGCAGCCAAAGCGCCCTTGGCGGGGGCCCTTACGAGCAGTACTTC. Its protein product is CASSQSALGGGPYEQYF.